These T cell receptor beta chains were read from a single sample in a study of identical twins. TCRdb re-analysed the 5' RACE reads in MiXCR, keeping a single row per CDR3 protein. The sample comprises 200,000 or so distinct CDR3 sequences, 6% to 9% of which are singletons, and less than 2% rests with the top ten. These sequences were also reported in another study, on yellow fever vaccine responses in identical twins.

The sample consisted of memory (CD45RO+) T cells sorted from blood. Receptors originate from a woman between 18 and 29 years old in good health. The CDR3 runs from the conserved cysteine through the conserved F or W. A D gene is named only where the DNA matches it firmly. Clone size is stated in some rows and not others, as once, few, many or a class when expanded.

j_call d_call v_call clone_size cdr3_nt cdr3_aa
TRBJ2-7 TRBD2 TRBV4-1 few TGCGCCAGCAGCCACTTTAGCCCGACTAGCGGGGTTGACGAGCAGTACTTC CASSHFSPTSGVDEQYF
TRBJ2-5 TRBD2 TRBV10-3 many TGTGCCATCAGAGGTGGGACTAGCGGGGGGATCCAAGAGACCCAGTACTTC CAIRGGTSGGIQETQYF
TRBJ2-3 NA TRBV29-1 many TGCAGCGCAACTGTAGGCTCAAAACGCACAGATACGCAGTATTTT CSATVGSKRTDTQYF
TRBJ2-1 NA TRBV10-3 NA TGTGCCATCAGTGAGTCGAGAGGTATGGAGTTCTTC CAISESRGMEFF
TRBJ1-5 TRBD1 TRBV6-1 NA TGTGCCAGCAGTGAAGGACGGACAGGAGGGTGGGTAAATCAGCCCCAGCATTTT CASSEGRTGGWVNQPQHF
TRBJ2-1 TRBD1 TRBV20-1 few TGCAGTGCAGGACAGGGAAAATCCAATGAGCAGTTCTTC CSAGQGKSNEQFF
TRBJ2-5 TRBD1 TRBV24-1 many TGTGCCACCAGTGATTTATCCGGGACAGGGGGCACGTCTCAAGAGACCCAGTACTTC CATSDLSGTGGTSQETQYF
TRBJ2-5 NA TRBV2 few TGTGCCAGCAGTGAATGGACAGGGAGGGAAGAGACCCAGTACTTC CASSEWTGREETQYF
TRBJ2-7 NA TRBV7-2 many TGTGCCAGCAGCTTAAGTCAGGGCCCATACGAGCAGTACTTC CASSLSQGPYEQYF
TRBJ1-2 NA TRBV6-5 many TGTGCCAGCAGTTATGAAGGTCAGGGGATGGGCTACACCTTC CASSYEGQGMGYTF
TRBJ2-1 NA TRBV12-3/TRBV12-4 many TGTGCCAGCAGTTTACGACTTACATCTATTGAGCAGTTCTTC CASSLRLTSIEQFF
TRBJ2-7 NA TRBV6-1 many TGTGCCAGCATTCGGCTCGGGACATACGAGCAGTACTTC CASIRLGTYEQYF
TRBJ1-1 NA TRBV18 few TGTGCCAGCTCACCGGGACGGGCGAACACTGAAGCTTTCTTT CASSPGRANTEAFF
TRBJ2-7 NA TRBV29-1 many TGCAGCGTTTTGCCCGTGAAGGGAAACTACGAGCAGTACTTC CSVLPVKGNYEQYF